These T cell receptor beta chains were read from a single sample in a study of siplizumab effects on memory and regulatory T cells. Generated by immunoSEQ multiplex PCR, the TCRdb table keeps only in-frame clones and is missing some. This sample has tens of thousands of clones, with around 97% found just once. Sequenced: naive CD4+ T cells sorted from blood. Source of these receptors: a human donor in good health. Both conserved end residues are part of each CDR3. The D gene is left open where the match is weak.

V	D	J	DNA	CDR3
TRBV7-3	TRBD1	TRBJ2-5	TGTGCCAGCAGCCCTACCGGGGACAGGGGGCAAGAGACCCAGTACTTC	CASSPTGDRGQETQYF
TRBV25-1	TRBD1	TRBJ2-1	TGTGCCAGCAGTGTCGCAGGGGGTGTTTCCTACAATGAGCAGTTCTTC	CASSVAGGVSYNEQFF
TRBV6-1	TRBD2	TRBJ2-1	TGTGCCAGCAGTGAAGCGCTTCGGCTAGCGGGTCCTTACAATGAGCAGTTCTTC	CASSEALRLAGPYNEQFF
TRBV15	TRBD1	TRBJ2-5	TGTGCCACCAGCAGAGGACAGGGTGGCGAGACCCAGTACTTC	CATSRGQGGETQYF
TRBV2	-	TRBJ2-7	TGTGCCAGCAGTGGAGGGGCCGGCTCCTACGAGCAGTACTTC	CASSGGAGSYEQYF
TRBV5-1	-	TRBJ2-2	TGCGCCAGCAGCCCCGGATGGGGCCCCACCGGGGAGCTGTTTTTT	CASSPGWGPTGELFF
TRBV10-1	-	TRBJ2-2	TGCGCCAGCGGACGCGGAGGGAGTGAGTCCGGGGGGCTGTTTTTT	CASGRGGSESGGLFF
TRBV27	-	TRBJ1-2	TGTGCCAGCAGTCGCGGTGAAGGCGACCACGGCTATGGCTACACCTTC	CASSRGEGDHGYGYTF
TRBV20-1	-	TRBJ2-3	TGCAGAATAGCGAGCACAGATACGCAGTATTTT	CRIASTDTQYF
TRBV28	-	TRBJ2-5	TGTGCCAGCAGTTTATTAGTCGGCGGGGGCCTCCAAGAGACCCAGTACTTC	CASSLLVGGGLQETQYF